The clone carrying this T cell receptor (beta chain) was found a few times. The antigen remains unidentified. 13 Jbeta primers and 60 Vbeta primers were used for the PCR. Under the authors' procedure: The count from a later analysis was some 83 million unique TCR beta chains, some 9.9 million of them shared. Using immunoSEQ multiplex PCR, the repertoire was profiled, and TCRdb retains in-frame clones only, with some absent. V and J calls plus clone size are reproduced from that table; the DNA served to infer D and trimming. This table has approximately 160,000 clones, over 60% appearing once. The data derive from a study of cytomegalovirus exposure and HLA in healthy donors. Study-level information: Most genotyped donors, around 78% of around 370, had Caucasian-associated genetic ancestry. Study observations and caveats: Clonal expansion, a later analysis showed, was greater in HLA-associated TCR beta chains than in equally common others. Association of 16,951 TCR beta sequences with HLA alleles was found at 0.05 false discovery rate in a later analysis.

The trim removed 6 bases at V and 5 bases at J, leaving 7 bases unmatched. The CDR3 totals 16 residues. Germline V gene data show CDR1 as SGHRS and CDR2 as YFSETQ. Sequences were obtained from PBMCs. The origin of this receptor is a male donor in good health and CMV-seronegative. The chain carries TRBV5-1 and TRBJ2-2, with 13 bases identical to TRBD2. CDR3 sequence (DNA): TGCGCCAGCACCCTTGGACTAGCGGGAGTTACCGGGGAGCTGTTTTTT. Encoded protein: CASTLGLAGVTGELFF. Based on the CDR3 plus reference TRBV5-1 and TRBJ2-2, the full variable domain is KAGVTQTPRYLIKTRGQQVTLSCSPISGHRSVSWYQQTPGQGLQFLFEYFSETQRNKGNFPGRFSGRQFSNSRSEMNVSTLELGDSALYLCASTLGLAGVTGELFFGEGSRLTVL.